This TCR beta chain is drawn from a study of cytomegalovirus exposure and HLA in healthy donors. Study-wide context: A previous analysis identified 90 million to 140 million unique TCR beta sequences derived from 180 million or so T cells. The study, taken as a whole, reports: Most CMV-associated TCR beta chains were later found to appear HLA-restricted. Sequencing probably produced one cluster of sequence variants that were highly shared.

The CDR3 totals 13 residues. Germline V gene sequence: CDR1 SGHRS, CDR2 YFSETQ. The trim removed 5 bases at V and 7 bases at J, leaving 6 bases unmatched. A note on this clone: Its antigen is currently unknown.

PCR used 60 Vbeta primers and 13 Jbeta primers. Here immunoSEQ multiplex PCR was the method, and the copy in TCRdb shows in-frame clones only, minus some. The sample contains some 92,000 clones, around four fifths of which appear only once. The rearrangement uses TRBV5-1 and TRBJ1-1; TRBD1 agrees at 9 bases. This TCR was recovered from a man aged 25 to 40 in good health and CMV-seronegative. The sample comprised PBMCs. CDR3 residues: CASRYDRGFEAFF. The CDR3, as DNA: TGCGCCAGCAGATACGACAGGGGGTTTGAAGCTTTCTTT.